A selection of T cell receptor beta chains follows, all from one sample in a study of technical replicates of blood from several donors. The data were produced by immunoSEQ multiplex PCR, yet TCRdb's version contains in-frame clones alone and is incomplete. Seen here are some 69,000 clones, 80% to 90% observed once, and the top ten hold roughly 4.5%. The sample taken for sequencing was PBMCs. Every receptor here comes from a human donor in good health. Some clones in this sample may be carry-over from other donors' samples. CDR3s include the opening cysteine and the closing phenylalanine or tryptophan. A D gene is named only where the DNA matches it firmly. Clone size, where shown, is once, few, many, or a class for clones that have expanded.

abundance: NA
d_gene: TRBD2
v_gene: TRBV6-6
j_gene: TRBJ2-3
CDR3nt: TGTGCCAGCAGACCTGGACTAGCCCGCACAGATACGCAGTATTTT
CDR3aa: CASRPGLARTDTQYF

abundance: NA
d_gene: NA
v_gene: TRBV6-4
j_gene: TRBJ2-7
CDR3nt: TGTGCCAGCAGTGATACTGAACAGGGCGAGCAGTACTTC
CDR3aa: CASSDTEQGEQYF

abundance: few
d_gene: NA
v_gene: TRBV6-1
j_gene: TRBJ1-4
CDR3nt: TGTGCCAGCATCCCGGGGGGGGAGGGGGAAAAACTGTTTTTT
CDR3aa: CASIPGGEGEKLFF

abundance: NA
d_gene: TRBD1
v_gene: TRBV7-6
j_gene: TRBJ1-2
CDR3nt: TGTGCCAGCAGCTCTGAACCGGGACAGGGGGCGGATGGCTACACCTTC
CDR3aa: CASSSEPGQGADGYTF

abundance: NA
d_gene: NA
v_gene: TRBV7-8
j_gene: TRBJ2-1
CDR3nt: TGTGCCAGCAGCTGGGGCGGTGAGCAGTTCTTC
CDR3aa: CASSWGGEQFF

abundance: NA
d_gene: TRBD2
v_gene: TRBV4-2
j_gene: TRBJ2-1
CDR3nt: TGTGCCAGCAGCCCAACTAAGACAACTAGCGGGGTTGGGAATGAGCAGTTCTTC
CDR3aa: CASSPTKTTSGVGNEQFF

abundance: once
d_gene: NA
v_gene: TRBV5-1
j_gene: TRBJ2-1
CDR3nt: TGCGCCAGCAGCTCCGGGGGAAGCTCCTACAATGAGCAGTTCTTC
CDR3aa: CASSSGGSSYNEQFF

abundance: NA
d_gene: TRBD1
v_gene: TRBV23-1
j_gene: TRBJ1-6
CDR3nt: TGCGCCAGCAGTCCCCGACAGGGTAGAACGGATAATTCACCCCTCCACTTT
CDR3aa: CASSPRQGRTDNSPLHF

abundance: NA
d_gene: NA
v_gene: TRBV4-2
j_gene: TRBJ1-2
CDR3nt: TGTGCCAGCAGCCAAGTAGACAGGCCGGGTAATCAGGGCTACACCTTC
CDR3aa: CASSQVDRPGNQGYTF

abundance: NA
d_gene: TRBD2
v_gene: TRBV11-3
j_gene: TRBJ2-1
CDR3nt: TGTGCCAGCAACTCCGCGGGGGGAGATTACAATGAGCAGTTCTTC
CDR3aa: CASNSAGGDYNEQFF

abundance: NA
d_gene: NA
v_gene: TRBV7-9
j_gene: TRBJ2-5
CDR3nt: TGTGCCAGCAGCCCCGCCCAAGCAAGCCAAGAGACCCAGTACTTC
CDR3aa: CASSPAQASQETQYF

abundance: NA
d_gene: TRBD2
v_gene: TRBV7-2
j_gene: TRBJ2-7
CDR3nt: TGTGCCAGCAGCTTATCTAGCGGGAGGGCCCGAGGCTACGAGCAGTACTTC
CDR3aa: CASSLSSGRARGYEQYF

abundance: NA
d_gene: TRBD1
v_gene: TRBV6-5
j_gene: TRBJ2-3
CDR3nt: TGTGCCAGCAGCGGGACAGGCATTTCAGATACGCAGTATTTT
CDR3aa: CASSGTGISDTQYF

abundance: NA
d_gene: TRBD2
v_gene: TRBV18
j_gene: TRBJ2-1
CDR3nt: TGTGCCAGCTCACCGAGTTTCGGGGGGGGCCTTGATGAGCAGTTCTTC
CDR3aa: CASSPSFGGGLDEQFF

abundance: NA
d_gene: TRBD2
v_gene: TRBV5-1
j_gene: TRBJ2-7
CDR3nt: TGCGCCAGCAGCTTGGAAGGAGCGGGGATCCCCATACCCTACGAGCAGTACTTC
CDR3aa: CASSLEGAGIPIPYEQYF

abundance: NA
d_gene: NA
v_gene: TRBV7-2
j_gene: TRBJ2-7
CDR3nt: TGTGCCAGCAGCTTTGGGCAGGGAGGCTACGAGCAGTACTTC
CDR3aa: CASSFGQGGYEQYF

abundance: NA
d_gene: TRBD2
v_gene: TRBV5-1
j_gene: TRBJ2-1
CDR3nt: TGCGCCAGCAGCGCGAGCGGGGGTTACAATGAGCAGTTCTTC
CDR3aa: CASSASGGYNEQFF

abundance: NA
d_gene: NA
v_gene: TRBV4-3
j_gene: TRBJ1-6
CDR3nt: TGCGCCAGCAGCCAAGGGGAAGGGGAGGCTTCACCCCTCCACTTT
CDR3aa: CASSQGEGEASPLHF

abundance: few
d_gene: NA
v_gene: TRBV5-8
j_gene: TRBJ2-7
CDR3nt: TGTGCCAGCAGCTTCGTTACGGACTTTCGGGCCTACGAGCAGTACTTC
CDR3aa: CASSFVTDFRAYEQYF

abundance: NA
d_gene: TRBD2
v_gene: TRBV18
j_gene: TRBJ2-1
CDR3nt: TGTGCCAGCTCTCCGGATGGGAGGGCCATCAATGAGCAGTTCTTC
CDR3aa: CASSPDGRAINEQFF

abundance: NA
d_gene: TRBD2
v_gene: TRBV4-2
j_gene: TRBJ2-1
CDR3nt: TGTGCCAGCAGCCAAAGGACTAGCGGCAGAAATGAGCAGTTCTTC
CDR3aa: CASSQRTSGRNEQFF

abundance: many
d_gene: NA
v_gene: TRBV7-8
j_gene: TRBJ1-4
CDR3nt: TGTGCCAGCAGCTTAGTCCTGGGGCTGGGTGAAAAACTGTTTTTT
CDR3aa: CASSLVLGLGEKLFF

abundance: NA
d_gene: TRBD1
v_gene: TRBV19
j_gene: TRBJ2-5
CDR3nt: TGTGCCAGTAGCTGGGACAGGGGGAAGACCCAGTACTTC
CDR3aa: CASSWDRGKTQYF

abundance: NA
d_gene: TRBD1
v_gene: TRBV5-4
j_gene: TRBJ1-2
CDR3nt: TGTGCCAGCAGCTTGGGGGGTAGGGGGCTTGCGAATGGCTACACCTTC
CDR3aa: CASSLGGRGLANGYTF

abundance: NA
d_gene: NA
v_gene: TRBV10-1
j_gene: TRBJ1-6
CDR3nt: TGCGCCAGCAGTGGGGGGGGATCACCCCTCCACTTT
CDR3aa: CASSGGGSPLHF

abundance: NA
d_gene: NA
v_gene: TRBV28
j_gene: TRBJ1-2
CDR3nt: TGTGCCAGCAGTTTGCGGGGTCCCTATGGCTACACCTTC
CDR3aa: CASSLRGPYGYTF

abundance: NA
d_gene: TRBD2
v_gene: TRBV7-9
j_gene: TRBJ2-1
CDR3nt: TGTGCCAGCAGCTCGGGACTAGCGAATGAGCAGTTCTTC
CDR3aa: CASSSGLANEQFF

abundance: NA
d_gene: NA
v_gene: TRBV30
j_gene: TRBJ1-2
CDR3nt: TGTGCCTGGAGCACAACACAGCACCCCTTGGGCTTC
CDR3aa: CAWSTTQHPLGF

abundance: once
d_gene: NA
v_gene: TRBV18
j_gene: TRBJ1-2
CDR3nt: TGTGCCAGCTCAAACAAGGACAGCCGCTATGGCTACACCTTC
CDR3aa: CASSNKDSRYGYTF

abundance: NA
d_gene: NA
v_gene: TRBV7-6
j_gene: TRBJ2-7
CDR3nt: TGTGCCAGCGGAAACAGGGATTCCTACGAGCAGTACTTC
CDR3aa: CASGNRDSYEQYF

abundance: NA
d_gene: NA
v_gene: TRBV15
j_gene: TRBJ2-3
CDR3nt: TGTGCCACCAGCAGAGTCGGACATAGCACAGATACGCAGTATTTT
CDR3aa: CATSRVGHSTDTQYF

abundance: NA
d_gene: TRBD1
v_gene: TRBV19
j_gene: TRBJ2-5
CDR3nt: TGTGCCAGTAGTATAAACCCGAAACAGGGGTTGGAAGAGACCCAGTACTTC
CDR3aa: CASSINPKQGLEETQYF

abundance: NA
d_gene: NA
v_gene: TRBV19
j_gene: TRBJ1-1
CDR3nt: TGTGCCAGTAGGAAGGCAGGGGAATATACTGAAGCTTTCTTT
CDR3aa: CASRKAGEYTEAFF

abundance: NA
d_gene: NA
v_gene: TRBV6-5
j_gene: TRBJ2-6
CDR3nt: TGTGCCAGCAGTTTGACACAGGGTGTAGCCAACGTCCTGACTTTC
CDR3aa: CASSLTQGVANVLTF

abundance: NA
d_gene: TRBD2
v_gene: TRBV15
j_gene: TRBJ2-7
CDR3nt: TGTGCCACCAGCAGAGTGACTAGCGGGAGCTACGAGCAGTACTTC
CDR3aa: CATSRVTSGSYEQYF

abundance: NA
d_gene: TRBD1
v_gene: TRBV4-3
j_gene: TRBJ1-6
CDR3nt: TGCGCCAGCAGCCCAAGGACAGGGGACCCTTATAATTCACCCCTCCACTTT
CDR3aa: CASSPRTGDPYNSPLHF

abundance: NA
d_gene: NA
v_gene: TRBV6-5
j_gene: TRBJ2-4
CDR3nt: TGTGCCAGCAGTTCGCTCACAATAGCCAAAAACATTCAGTACTTC
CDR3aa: CASSSLTIAKNIQYF

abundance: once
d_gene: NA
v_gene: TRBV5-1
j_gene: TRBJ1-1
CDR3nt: TGCGCCAGCAGCTTGGGCCGAAACCCAGGTTCAGCTTTCTTT
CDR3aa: CASSLGRNPGSAFF

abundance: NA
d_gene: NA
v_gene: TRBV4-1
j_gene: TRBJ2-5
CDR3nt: TGCGCCAGCAGCCAAGGGAGGACGCAGGGGTCAGAGACCCAGTACTTC
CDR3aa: CASSQGRTQGSETQYF

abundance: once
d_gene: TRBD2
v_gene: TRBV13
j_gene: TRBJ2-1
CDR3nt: TGTGCCAGCAGCCGGGGGGAATTCTCCTACAATGAGCAGTTCTTC
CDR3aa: CASSRGEFSYNEQFF

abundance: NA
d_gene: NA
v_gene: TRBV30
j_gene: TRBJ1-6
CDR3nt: TGTGCCTGGAGTTTGCAGGGTTTCTCGCCCCTCCACTTT
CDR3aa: CAWSLQGFSPLHF

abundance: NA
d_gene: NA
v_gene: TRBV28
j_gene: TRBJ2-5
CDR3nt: TGTGCCAGCAGTTTAGCGGAGACCCAGTACTTC
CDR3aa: CASSLAETQYF

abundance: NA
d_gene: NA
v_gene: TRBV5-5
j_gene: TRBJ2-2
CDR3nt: TGTGCCAGCAGCAGCAGGGACTACACCGGGGAGCTGTTTTTT
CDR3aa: CASSSRDYTGELFF

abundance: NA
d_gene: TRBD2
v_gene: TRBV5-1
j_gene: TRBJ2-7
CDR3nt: TGCGCCAGCAGCCTGGGAGCGGGAACGTCCTACGAGCAGTACTTC
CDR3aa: CASSLGAGTSYEQYF

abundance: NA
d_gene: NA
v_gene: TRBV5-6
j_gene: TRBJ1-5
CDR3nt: TGTGCCAGCAGTTCGGACAAGCTCCCCCAGCATTTT
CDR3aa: CASSSDKLPQHF

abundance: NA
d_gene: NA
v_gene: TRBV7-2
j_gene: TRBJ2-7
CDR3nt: TGTGCCCTAAATCCGAGCGGCAATTCCTACGAGCAGTACTTC
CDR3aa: CALNPSGNSYEQYF

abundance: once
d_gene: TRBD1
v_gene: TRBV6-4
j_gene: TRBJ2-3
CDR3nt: TGTGCCAGCAGCGCCGGGACAGGGGGTGGAGATACGCAGTATTTT
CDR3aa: CASSAGTGGGDTQYF

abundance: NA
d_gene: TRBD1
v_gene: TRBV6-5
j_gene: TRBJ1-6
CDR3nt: TGTGCCAGCAGCGCTACCGGGACAGGGGAGTCACCCCTCCACTTT
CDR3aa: CASSATGTGESPLHF

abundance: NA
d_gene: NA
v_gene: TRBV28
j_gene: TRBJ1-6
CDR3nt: TGTGCCAGCAGCATCGGCGGGGGCGGGGATTCACCCCTCCACTTT
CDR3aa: CASSIGGGGDSPLHF

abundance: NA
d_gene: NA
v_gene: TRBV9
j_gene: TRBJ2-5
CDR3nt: TGTGCCAGCACCCGGGATCTCCAAGAGACCCAGTACTTC
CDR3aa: CASTRDLQETQYF

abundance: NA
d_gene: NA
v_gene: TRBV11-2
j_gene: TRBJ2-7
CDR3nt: TGTGCCAGCAGCGTAGTACAACACGAGCAGTACTTC
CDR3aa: CASSVVQHEQYF

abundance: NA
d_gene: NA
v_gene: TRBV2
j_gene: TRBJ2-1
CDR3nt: TGTGCCAGCGGGCAGCACAATGAGCAGTTCTTC
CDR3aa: CASGQHNEQFF

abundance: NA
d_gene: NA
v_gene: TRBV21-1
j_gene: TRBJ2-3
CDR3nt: TGTGCCAGCAGCTCTATTTTCGGGACTAGCGGGGGACCCACAGATACGCAGTATTTT
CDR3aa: CASSSIFGTSGGPTDTQYF

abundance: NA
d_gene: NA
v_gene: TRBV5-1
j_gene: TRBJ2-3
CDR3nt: TGCGCCAGCAGCTTGGTCGGGGGAGCCGCCACAGATACGCAGTATTTT
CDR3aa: CASSLVGGAATDTQYF

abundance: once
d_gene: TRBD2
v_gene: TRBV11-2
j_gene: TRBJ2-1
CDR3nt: TGTGCCAGCAGGAAACTAGCGATCAATGAGCAGTTCTTC
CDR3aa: CASRKLAINEQFF

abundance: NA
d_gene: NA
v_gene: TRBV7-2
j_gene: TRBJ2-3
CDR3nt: TGTGCCAGCAGCTCCCGACTAGAAGGAGATACGCAGTATTTT
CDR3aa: CASSSRLEGDTQYF

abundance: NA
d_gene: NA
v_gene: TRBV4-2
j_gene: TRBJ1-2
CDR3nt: TGTGCCAGCAGCCAAGACAGGGCAACCGGGCCCAGATTTGGCTACACCTTC
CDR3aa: CASSQDRATGPRFGYTF

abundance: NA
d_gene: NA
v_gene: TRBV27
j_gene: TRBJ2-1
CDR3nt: TGTGCCAGCAGTTCGGAGTACGCCTACAATGAGCAGTTCTTC
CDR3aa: CASSSEYAYNEQFF